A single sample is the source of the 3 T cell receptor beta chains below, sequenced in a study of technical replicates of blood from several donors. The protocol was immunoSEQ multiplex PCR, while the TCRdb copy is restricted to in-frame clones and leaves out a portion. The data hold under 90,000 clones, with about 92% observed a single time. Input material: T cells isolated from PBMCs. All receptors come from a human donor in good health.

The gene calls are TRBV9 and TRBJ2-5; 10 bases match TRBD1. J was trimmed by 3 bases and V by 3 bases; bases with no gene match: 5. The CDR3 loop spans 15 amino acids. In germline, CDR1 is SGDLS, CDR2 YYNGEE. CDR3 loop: CASSAMGTGEETQYF. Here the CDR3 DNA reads TGTGCCAGCAGCGCGATGGGGACAGGGGAAGAGACCCAGTACTTC.

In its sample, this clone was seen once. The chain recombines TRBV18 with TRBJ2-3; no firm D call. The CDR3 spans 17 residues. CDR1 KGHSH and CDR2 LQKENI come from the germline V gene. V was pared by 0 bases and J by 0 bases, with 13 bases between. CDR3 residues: CASSPPSRHISTDTQYF. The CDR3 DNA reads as TGTGCCAGCTCACCACCGTCAAGACACATTAGCACAGATACGCAGTATTTT. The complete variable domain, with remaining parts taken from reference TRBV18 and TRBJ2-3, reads NAGVMQNPRHLVRRRGQEARLRCSPMKGHSHVYWYRQLPEEGLKFMVYLQKENIIDESGMPKERFSAEFPKEGPSILRIQQVVRGDSAAYFCASSPPSRHISTDTQYFGPGTRLTVL.

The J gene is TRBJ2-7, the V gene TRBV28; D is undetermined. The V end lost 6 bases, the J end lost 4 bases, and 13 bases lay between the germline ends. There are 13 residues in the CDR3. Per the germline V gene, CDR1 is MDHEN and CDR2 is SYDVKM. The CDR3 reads CASSPSGSYEQYF. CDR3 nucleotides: TGTGCCAGCAGCCCCTCCGGGTCTTACGAGCAGTACTTC.